One and the same sample provided the 27 T cell receptor beta chains below, sequenced in a study of shared clonotypes between healthy human individuals. Method: immunoSEQ multiplex PCR; TCRdb's copy keeps in-frame clones and lacks some. In the table there are about 650,000 clones, around 95% of which are singletons. Naive CD8 populations comprised CD45RO-negative cells positively selected for CCR7, excluding terminally differentiated effector memory CD45RA+ cells. Sequenced input: naive CD8+ T cells sorted from blood. Receptor source: a woman aged 25-40 years in good health.

The chain is built from TRBV6-4 and TRBJ2-5; D unresolved. Germline V gives CDR1 MRHNA, CDR2 SNTAGT. The CDR3 runs to 13 residues. V lost 6 bases to trimming and J lost 7 bases, with 15 bases between them. DNA of the CDR3: TGTGCCAGCAGCCGGTCGAGCCCTACGACCCAGTACTTC. Residues: CASSRSSPTTQYF.

The gene calls are TRBV7-9 and TRBJ2-1; maybe TRBD1 (7 bases). V shed 4 bases and J shed 7 bases, with 14 bases lying between them. Germline V gene data show CDR1 as SEHNR and CDR2 as FQNEAQ (reference sequence). This CDR3 contains 14 residues. The CDR3 DNA reads as TGTGCCAGCAGCTCGGGGGACAGTCCAAATGAGCAGTTCTTC. Encoded protein: CASSSGDSPNEQFF.

In the case of this clone: The same CDR3 also results from other DNA sequences found in this sample. The V call is TRBV6-6, the J call TRBJ1-1; D gene unclear. This CDR3 contains 12 residues. From germline, CDR1 is MNHNY and CDR2 SVGAGI (reference sequence). Trimming stripped 6 bases from V and 4 bases from J, with 9 bases between. The CDR3 DNA follows: TGTGCCAGCAGCCCTCTGGGCACTGAAGCTTTCTTT. Its translation is CASSPLGTEAFF.

A single count supports this clone. The V and J genes are TRBV28 and TRBJ2-5; D call uncertain. There are 14 residues in the CDR3. V lost 2 bases and J 1 base, leaving 8 bases between the germline ends. Germline-derived CDR1 and CDR2 are MDHEN and SYDVKM. CDR3 bases: TGTGCCAGCAGTTTAATCAGGTCCCAAGAGACCCAGTACTTC. Protein product: CASSLIRSQETQYF.

A note on this clone: This CDR3 is also generated by other DNA sequences in the sample. The V gene is TRBV28, the J gene TRBJ2-1; the D gene is possibly TRBD2 (6 bases). V was shortened by 6 bases and J by 0 bases, with 12 bases between the two germline ends. The CDR3 has 15 amino acids. Germline assignment: CDR1 MDHEN and CDR2 SYDVKM. CDR3 nucleotides: TGTGCCAGCAGACACCGGGACTCCTCCTACAATGAGCAGTTCTTC. Its protein is CASRHRDSSYNEQFF.

The rearrangement joins TRBV11-2 to TRBJ2-1, with D perhaps TRBD1 or TRBD2 (5 bases each). Germline V gives CDR1 SGHAT, CDR2 FQNNGV. There are 16 residues in the CDR3. The germline V and J ends were trimmed by 5 bases and 4 bases, with 18 bases remaining between them. The CDR3 bases are TGTGCCAGCAGCCTCGGCAGGGACCCCGGGTACAATGAGCAGTTCTTC. Encoded protein: CASSLGRDPGYNEQFF.

V is TRBV2 and J is TRBJ1-3, with unresolved D. The germline V gene encodes CDR1 SNHLY and CDR2 FYNNEI. This CDR3 region has 16 residues. Trimming removed 3 bases at V and 0 bases at J, with 12 bases between. CDR3 loop: CASSDAIGISGNTIYF. The CDR3 nucleotides are TGTGCCAGCAGTGACGCGATCGGGATCTCTGGAAACACCATATATTTT.

Notes on this clone: An end of the junction differs from the germline gene, which may be a read error. This chain links TRBV19 with TRBJ2-1; 9 nucleotides agree with TRBD2. The CDR3 loop spans 15 amino acids. The germline CDR1 and CDR2 sequences are LNHDA and SQIVND (reference sequence). The DNA of the CDR3 is TGTGCCAGTAGTATAGGGGGGACTAGCCTCCATGAGCAATTCTTC. Its translation is CASSIGGTSLHEQFF.

The chain joins TRBV9 to TRBJ2-5; D call uncertain. V lost 3 bases, J lost 0 bases, and 6 bases lay in between. Germline values: CDR1 SGDLS, CDR2 YYNGEE. CDR3 length equals 13 residues. CDR3 in amino acids: CASSERNQETQYF. In nucleotides, the CDR3 is TGTGCCAGCAGCGAAAGGAACCAAGAGACCCAGTACTTC.

For the CDR3, the DNA is TGTGCCAGCAGTTCAGGACAGGGTATGGACATTCAGTACTTC. This codes for CASSSGQGMDIQYF. The chain combines TRBV27 with TRBJ2-4; 8 bases align to TRBD1. The CDR3 length is 14 residues. Germline V lookup: CDR1 MNHEY, CDR2 SMNVEV (reference sequence). The V segment lost 4 bases and the J segment 8 bases; nucleotides outside the gene matches: 7.

The chain recombines TRBV28 with TRBJ2-3, with a tentative D call TRBD2 (5 bases). The ends were cut back, 3 bases at V and 1 base at J, with 14 bases in the middle. Germline lookup yields CDR1 MDHEN and CDR2 SYDVKM. The CDR3 covers 16 residues. The CDR3 DNA reads as TGTGCCAGCAGTTTTCTGAGAACAGCGGGCACAGATACGCAGTATTTT. This translates into CASSFLRTAGTDTQYF.

The V gene is TRBV11-2, the J gene TRBJ2-1; the D gene could be TRBD1 or TRBD2 (5 bases each). Germline V lookup: CDR1 SGHAT, CDR2 FQNNGV. The CDR3 consists of 17 residues. Trimming cost V 8 bases and J 0 bases, with 20 bases left between them. This chain's CDR3 is CASAPGDGGSSYNEQFF. The DNA for the CDR3 is TGTGCCAGCGCTCCCGGGGACGGCGGAAGCTCCTACAATGAGCAGTTCTTC.

The chain recombines TRBV7-8 with TRBJ2-3; D may be TRBD2 (5 bases). V lost 1 base and J 4 bases, leaving 15 bases between the germline ends. CDR3 length: 16 residues. The germline CDR1 and CDR2 sequences are SGHVS and FQNEAQ. This CDR3 is CASSLGAGVSSDTQYF. CDR3 DNA: TGTGCCAGCAGCTTAGGTGCGGGTGTGAGCTCAGATACGCAGTATTTT.

The chain couples TRBV4-1 to TRBJ1-1, with D maybe TRBD1 (6 bases). Germline V gene sequence: CDR1 MGHRA, CDR2 YSYEKL. CDR3 length: 15 amino acids. V lost 0 bases and J lost 0, with 8 bases in between. CDR3 protein: CASSQEGGLNTEAFF. In DNA form, the CDR3 reads TGCGCCAGCAGCCAAGAAGGGGGATTGAACACTGAAGCTTTCTTT.

The chain recombines TRBV2 with TRBJ2-7, with 8 bases matching TRBD2. Trimming removed 6 bases from V and 3 bases from J; junction bases left unmatched: 4. CDR1 is SNHLY and CDR2 is FYNNEI in the germline V gene. This CDR3 has 13 residues. The CDR3 bases are TGTGCCAGCAGCCAAGGGACTAGCTACGAGCAGTACTTC. This sequence encodes CASSQGTSYEQYF. Filled out from reference TRBV2 and TRBJ2-7, the complete variable domain reads EPEVTQTPSHQVTQMGQEVILRCVPISNHLYFYWYRQILGQKVEFLVSFYNNEISEKSEIFDDQFSVERPDGSNFTLKIRSTKLEDSAMYFCASSQGTSYEQYFGPGTRLTVT.

The chain has TRBV27 and TRBJ1-6, with D perhaps matching TRBD1 (5 bases). Per the germline V gene, CDR1 is MNHEY and CDR2 is SMNVEV (reference sequence). V lost 5 bases to trimming and J lost 8 bases, with 16 bases between them. This CDR3 is 15 amino acids long. CDR3 region: CASSTSIGAYSPLHF. In nucleotides, the CDR3 is TGTGCCAGCAGTACCAGTATAGGGGCTTATTCACCCCTCCACTTT.

In this sample, this clone turned up a few times. The identical CDR3 is also encoded by other nucleotide sequences in the sample. The DNA of the CDR3 is TGTGCCAGCAGCTTAGTCCCCGGGGAGCTGTTTTTT. Protein: CASSLVPGELFF. This chain links TRBV7-9 with TRBJ2-2, with D unresolved. Trimming took off 1 base at V and 6 bases at J, with 3 bases between the two ends. The CDR3 is made up of 12 amino acids. The germline gives CDR1 SEHNR, CDR2 FQNEAQ (reference sequence).

V and J are TRBV6-5 and TRBJ2-7; D gene uncertain. The length of the CDR3 is 13 residues. Trimming took off 2 bases at V and 0 bases at J, with 5 bases between the two ends. Germline V lookup: CDR1 MNHEY, CDR2 SVGAGI. The CDR3 DNA reads as TGTGCCAGCAGTTACGGGGACTCCTACGAGCAGTACTTC. Its translation is CASSYGDSYEQYF.

This clone was observed once. The genes are TRBV28 and TRBJ2-7; D is possibly TRBD1 (8 bases). Trimming removed 7 bases at V and 6 bases at J, with 22 bases between. This CDR3 contains 15 residues. Germline V gene data show CDR1 as MDHEN and CDR2 as SYDVKM. The CDR3 bases are TGTGCCAGCACCTTCTGGTGGGGAGGGACAGGCGAGCAGTACTTC. It yields the protein CASTFWWGGTGEQYF.

The rearrangement links TRBV19 to TRBJ2-1; TRBD2 aligns across 9 bases. V was pared by 6 bases and J by 8 bases, with 2 bases of the junction left unmatched. The CDR3 runs 12 residues. Germline CDR1 and CDR2: LNHDA and SQIVND (reference sequence). CDR3 nucleotides: TGTGCCAGTAGACTAGCGGGCCATGAGCAGTTCTTC. Translated: CASRLAGHEQFF.

The chain joins TRBV11-1 to TRBJ2-5; 11 bases match TRBD2. Germline-derived CDR1 and CDR2 are SGHAT and FQDESV (reference sequence). This CDR3 region has 14 residues. The J segment lost 4 bases and the V segment lost 6 bases, leaving 4 bases of the junction unmatched. In DNA form, the CDR3 reads TGTGCCAGCAGGCTACTAGCGGGAGCAGAGACCCAGTACTTC. Protein sequence: CASRLLAGAETQYF.

This clone was picked up a small number of times. The J gene is TRBJ2-5, the V gene TRBV30; no clear D gene. Trimming took 5 bases from V and 5 from J, leaving 6 bases between them. In germline, CDR1 is GTSNPN, CDR2 SVGIG (reference sequence). The CDR3 loop spans 10 amino acids. The CDR3 bases are TGTGCCTGGGGAGAGGAGACCCAGTACTTC. Its translation: CAWGEETQYF.

This rearrangement joins TRBV9 to TRBJ2-1; 11 nucleotides match TRBD1. Germline CDR1 is SGDLS and CDR2 is YYNGEE. V dropped 3 bases and J dropped 13; count of bases not matched to a gene: 6. CDR3 length: 13 residues. CDR3 amino acids: CASSGGTGGDQFF. In DNA, the CDR3 is TGTGCCAGCAGCGGAGGGACAGGGGGTGATCAGTTCTTC.

This chain connects TRBV7-3 to TRBJ2-3; D is uncertain. V was shortened by 5 bases and J by 0 bases, with 6 bases between the two germline ends. This CDR3 contains 13 residues. Germline loops: CDR1 SGHTA, CDR2 FQGTGA. CDR3: CASSMDSTDTQYF. DNA of the CDR3: TGTGCCAGCAGCATGGACAGCACAGATACGCAGTATTTT.

The J gene is TRBJ2-7, the V gene TRBV27, with 8 bases lining up with TRBD2. With 2 bases clipped from V and 2 bases from J, the junction kept 5 bases outside the gene matches. CDR1 is MNHEY, CDR2 SMNVEV, per germline (reference sequence). CDR3 length: 15 residues. The CDR3 nucleotides read TGTGCCAGCAGTTTAAGTGGTAGCGGGGCCTACGAGCAGTACTTC. Translation gives CASSLSGSGAYEQYF.

Regarding this clone: Other DNA sequences in this specimen translate into the identical CDR3. This rearrangement joins TRBV5-1 to TRBJ2-1, with D unclear. CDR3 length: 13 amino acids. V dropped 4 bases and J dropped 4 bases, with 9 bases sitting between them. In germline, CDR1 is SGHRS, CDR2 YFSETQ. The CDR3 loop reads CASSLRPYNEQFF. The DNA of the CDR3 is TGCGCCAGCAGCCTACGGCCTTACAATGAGCAGTTCTTC.

CDR3 coding DNA: TGTGCCAGCACCACCGGGTCCTGGTACGAGCAGTACTTC. It codes for CASTTGSWYEQYF. V usage is TRBV6-5 and J usage is TRBJ2-7; no clear D. The CDR3 has 13 amino acids. From germline, CDR1 is MNHEY and CDR2 SVGAGI. Trimming pared 7 bases from V and 4 bases from J, leaving 14 bases between.